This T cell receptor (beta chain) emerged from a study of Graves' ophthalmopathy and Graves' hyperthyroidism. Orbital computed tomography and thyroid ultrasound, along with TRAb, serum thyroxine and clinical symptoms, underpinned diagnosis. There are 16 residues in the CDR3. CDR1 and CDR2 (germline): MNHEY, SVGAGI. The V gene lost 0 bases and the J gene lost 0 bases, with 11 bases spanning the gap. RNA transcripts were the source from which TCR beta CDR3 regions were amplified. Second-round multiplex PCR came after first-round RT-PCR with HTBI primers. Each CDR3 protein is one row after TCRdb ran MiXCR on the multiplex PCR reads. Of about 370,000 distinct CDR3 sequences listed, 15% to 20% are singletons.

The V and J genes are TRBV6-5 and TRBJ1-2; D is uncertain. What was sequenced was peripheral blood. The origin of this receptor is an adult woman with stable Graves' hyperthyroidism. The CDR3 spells CASSYSRDTANYGYTF. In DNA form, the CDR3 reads TGTGCCAGCAGTTACTCGAGAGACACGGCTAACTATGGCTACACCTTC.